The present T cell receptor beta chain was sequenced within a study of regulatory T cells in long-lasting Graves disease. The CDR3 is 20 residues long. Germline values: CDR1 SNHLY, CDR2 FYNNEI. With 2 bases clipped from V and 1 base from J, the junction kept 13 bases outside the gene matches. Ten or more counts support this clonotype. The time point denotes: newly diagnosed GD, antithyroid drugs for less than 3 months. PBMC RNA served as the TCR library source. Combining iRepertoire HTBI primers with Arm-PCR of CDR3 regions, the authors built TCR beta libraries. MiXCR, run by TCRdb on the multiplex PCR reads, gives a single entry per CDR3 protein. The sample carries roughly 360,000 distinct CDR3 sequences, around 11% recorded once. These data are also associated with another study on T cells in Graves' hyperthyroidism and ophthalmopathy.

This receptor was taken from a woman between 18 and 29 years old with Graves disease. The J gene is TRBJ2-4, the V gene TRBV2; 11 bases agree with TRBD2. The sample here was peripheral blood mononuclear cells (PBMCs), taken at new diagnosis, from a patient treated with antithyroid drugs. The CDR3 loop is CASSERRSGTSGLAKNIQYF. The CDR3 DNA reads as TGTGCCAGCAGTGAACGACGAAGCGGGACTAGCGGACTGGCCAAAAACATTCAGTACTTC. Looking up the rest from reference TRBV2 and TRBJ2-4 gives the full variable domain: EPEVTQTPSHQVTQMGQEVILRCVPISNHLYFYWYRQILGQKVEFLVSFYNNEISEKSEIFDDQFSVERPDGSNFTLKIRSTKLEDSAMYFCASSERRSGTSGLAKNIQYFGAGTRLSVL.